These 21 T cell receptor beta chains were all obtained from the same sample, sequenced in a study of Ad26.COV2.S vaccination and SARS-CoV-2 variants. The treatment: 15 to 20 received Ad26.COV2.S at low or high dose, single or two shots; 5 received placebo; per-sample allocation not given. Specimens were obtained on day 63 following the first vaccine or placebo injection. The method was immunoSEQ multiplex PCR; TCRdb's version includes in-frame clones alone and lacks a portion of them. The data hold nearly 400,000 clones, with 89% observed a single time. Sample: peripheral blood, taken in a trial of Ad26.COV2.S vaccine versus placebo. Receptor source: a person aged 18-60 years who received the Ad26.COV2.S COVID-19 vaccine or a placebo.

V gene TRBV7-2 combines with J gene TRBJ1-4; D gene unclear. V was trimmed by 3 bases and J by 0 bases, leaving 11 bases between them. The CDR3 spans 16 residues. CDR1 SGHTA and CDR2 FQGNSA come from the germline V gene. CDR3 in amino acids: CASSLHSQTTNEKLFF. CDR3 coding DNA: TGTGCCAGCAGCTTGCACAGTCAGACAACTAATGAAAAACTGTTTTTT.

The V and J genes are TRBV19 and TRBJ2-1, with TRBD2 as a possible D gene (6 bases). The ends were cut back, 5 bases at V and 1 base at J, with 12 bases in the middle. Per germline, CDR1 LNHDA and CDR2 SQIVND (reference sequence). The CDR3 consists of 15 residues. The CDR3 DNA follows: TGTGCCAGTAGTCTACCGGGGACTTCCTACAATGAGCAGTTCTTC. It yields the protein CASSLPGTSYNEQFF.

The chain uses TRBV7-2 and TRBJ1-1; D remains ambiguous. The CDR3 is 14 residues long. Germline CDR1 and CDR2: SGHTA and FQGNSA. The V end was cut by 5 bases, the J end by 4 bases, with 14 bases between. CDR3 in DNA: TGTGCCAGCAGCCCCCGTGGAAAAAGCACTGAAGCTTTCTTT. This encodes CASSPRGKSTEAFF.

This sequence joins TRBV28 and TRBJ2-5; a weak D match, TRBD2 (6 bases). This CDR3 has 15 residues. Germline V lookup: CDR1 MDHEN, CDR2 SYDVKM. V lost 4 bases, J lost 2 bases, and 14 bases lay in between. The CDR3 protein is CASSSLGTVQETQYF. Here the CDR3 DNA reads TGTGCCAGCAGTTCACTCGGGACTGTACAAGAGACCCAGTACTTC.

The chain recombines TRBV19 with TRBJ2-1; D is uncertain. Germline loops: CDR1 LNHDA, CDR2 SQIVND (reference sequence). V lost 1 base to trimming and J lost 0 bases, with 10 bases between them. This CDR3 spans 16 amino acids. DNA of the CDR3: TGTGCCAGTAGTATAGCGAATCCGAGCTCCTACAATGAGCAGTTCTTC. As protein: CASSIANPSSYNEQFF.

Here the CDR3 reads CATSRASGTQYF. The CDR3 DNA reads as TGTGCCACCAGCAGAGCCAGCGGGACCCAGTACTTC. The chain employs TRBV15 and TRBJ2-5; perhaps TRBD2 as D (5 bases). V shed 1 base and J shed 7 bases, with 7 bases lying between them. CDR1 is LNHNV, CDR2 YYDKDF, per germline (reference sequence). This CDR3 is built from 12 residues.

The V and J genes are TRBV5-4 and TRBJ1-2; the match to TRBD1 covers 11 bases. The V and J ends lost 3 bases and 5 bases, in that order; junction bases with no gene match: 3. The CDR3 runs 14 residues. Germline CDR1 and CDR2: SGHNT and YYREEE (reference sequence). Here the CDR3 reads CASSSGQGEYGYTF. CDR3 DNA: TGTGCCAGCAGCTCGGGACAGGGGGAATATGGCTACACCTTC. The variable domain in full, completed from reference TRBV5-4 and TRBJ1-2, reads ETGVTQSPTHLIKTRGQQVTLRCSSQSGHNTVSWYQQALGQGPQFIFQYYREEENGRGNFPPRFSGLQFPNYSSELNVNALELDDSALYLCASSSGQGEYGYTFGSGTRLTVV.

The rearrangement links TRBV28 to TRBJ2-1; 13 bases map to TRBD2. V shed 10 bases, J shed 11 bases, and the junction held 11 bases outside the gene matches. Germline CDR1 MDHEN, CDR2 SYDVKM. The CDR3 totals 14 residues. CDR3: CATQLAGGPKKQFF. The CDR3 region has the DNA TGTGCCACCCAACTAGCGGGGGGGCCAAAGAAGCAGTTCTTC.

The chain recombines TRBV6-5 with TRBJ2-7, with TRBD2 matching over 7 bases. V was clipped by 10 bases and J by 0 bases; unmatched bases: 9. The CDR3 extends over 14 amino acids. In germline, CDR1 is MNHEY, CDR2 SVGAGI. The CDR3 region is CATSPAGSSYEQYF. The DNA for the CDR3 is TGTGCCACGTCGCCAGCGGGGAGCTCCTACGAGCAGTACTTC.

The CDR3 DNA reads as TGTGCCAGCGGGGGCGGGAGCTCCTACAATGAGCAGTTCTTC. It encodes CASGGGSSYNEQFF. The V gene is TRBV2, the J gene TRBJ2-1; D possibly corresponds to TRBD2 (7 bases). The V end was cut by 8 bases, the J end by 0 bases, with 11 bases between. In germline, CDR1 is SNHLY, CDR2 FYNNEI. There are 14 residues in the CDR3.

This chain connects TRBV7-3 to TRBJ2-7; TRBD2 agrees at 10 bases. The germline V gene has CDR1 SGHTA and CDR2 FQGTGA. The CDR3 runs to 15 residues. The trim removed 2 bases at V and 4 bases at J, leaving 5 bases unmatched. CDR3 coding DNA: TGTGCCAGCAGCTTAGGACTAGCGGAGGCTTACGAGCAGTACTTC. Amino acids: CASSLGLAEAYEQYF.

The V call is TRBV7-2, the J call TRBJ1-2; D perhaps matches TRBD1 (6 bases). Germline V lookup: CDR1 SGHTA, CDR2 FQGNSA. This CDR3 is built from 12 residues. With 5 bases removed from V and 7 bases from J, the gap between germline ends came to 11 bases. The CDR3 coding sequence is TGTGCCAGCAGCCAGGACAGTGCTGGCTACACCTTC. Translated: CASSQDSAGYTF.

DNA of the CDR3: TGTGCCACCAGTGCCGCTAGGGGGGGCGCGAATGGCTACACCTTC. Amino acids: CATSAARGGANGYTF. V and J are TRBV24-1 and TRBJ1-2; possible D gene TRBD1, 6 bases. Germline CDR1 is KGHDR and CDR2 is SFDVKD. V gave up 5 bases and J gave up 6 bases, with 18 bases separating them. CDR3 length equals 15 residues.

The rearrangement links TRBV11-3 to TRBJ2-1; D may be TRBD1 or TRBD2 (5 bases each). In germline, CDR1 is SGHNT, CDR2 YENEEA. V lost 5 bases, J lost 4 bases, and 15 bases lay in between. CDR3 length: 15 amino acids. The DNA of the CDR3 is TGTGCCAGCAGCCGAGCACTGGGACCTTACAATGAGCAGTTCTTC. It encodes CASSRALGPYNEQFF. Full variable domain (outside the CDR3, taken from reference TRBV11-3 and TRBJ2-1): EAGVVQSPRYKIIEKKQPVAFWCNPISGHNTLYWYLQNLGQGPELLIRYENEEAVDDSQLPKDRFSAERLKGVDSTLKIQPAELGDSAVYLCASSRALGPYNEQFFGPGTRLTVL.

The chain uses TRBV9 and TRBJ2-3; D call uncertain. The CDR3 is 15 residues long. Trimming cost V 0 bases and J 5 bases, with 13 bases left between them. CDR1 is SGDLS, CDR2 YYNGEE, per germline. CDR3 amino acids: CASSVEESVLDTQYF. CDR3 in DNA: TGTGCCAGCAGCGTAGAGGAGAGCGTCTTAGATACGCAGTATTTT.

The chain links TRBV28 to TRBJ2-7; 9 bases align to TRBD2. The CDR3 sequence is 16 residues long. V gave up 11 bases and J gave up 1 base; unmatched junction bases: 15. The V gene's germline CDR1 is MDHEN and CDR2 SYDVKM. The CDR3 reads CASSGTSMVGSYEQYF. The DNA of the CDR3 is TGTGCCTCGTCCGGGACTAGCATGGTTGGGTCCTACGAGCAGTACTTC.

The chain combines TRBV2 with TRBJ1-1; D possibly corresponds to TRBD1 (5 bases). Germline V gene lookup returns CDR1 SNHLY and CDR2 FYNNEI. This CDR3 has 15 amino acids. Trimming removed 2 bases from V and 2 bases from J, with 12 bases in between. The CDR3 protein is CASSESRTPNTEAFF. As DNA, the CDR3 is TGTGCCAGCAGTGAATCTAGGACACCTAACACTGAAGCTTTCTTT.

The CDR3 bases are TGCAGCGTTGAAGATCCGGTCAGGAGGGAGACCCAGTACTTC. It yields the protein CSVEDPVRRETQYF. The chain joins TRBV29-1 to TRBJ2-5, with D perhaps TRBD2 (5 bases). The CDR3 loop spans 14 amino acids. The V and J ends lost 0 bases and 5 bases respectively, with 13 bases between them. Per germline, CDR1 SQVTM and CDR2 ANQGSEA.

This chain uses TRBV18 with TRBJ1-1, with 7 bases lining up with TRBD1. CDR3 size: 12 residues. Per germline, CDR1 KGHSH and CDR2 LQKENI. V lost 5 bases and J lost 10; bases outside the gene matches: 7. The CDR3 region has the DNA TGTGCCAGCTCAACGGGACAGTCCCGAGCTTTCTTT. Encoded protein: CASSTGQSRAFF.

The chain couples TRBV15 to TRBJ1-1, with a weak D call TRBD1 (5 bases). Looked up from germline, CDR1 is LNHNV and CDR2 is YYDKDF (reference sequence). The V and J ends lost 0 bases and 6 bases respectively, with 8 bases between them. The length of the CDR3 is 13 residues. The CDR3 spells CATSRDKGSEAFF. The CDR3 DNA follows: TGTGCCACCAGCAGAGACAAGGGGTCTGAAGCTTTCTTT.

CDR3 DNA sequence: TGTGCCTGGGCCGAGGGCAGGAATGGCTACACCTTC. Translation: CAWAEGRNGYTF. This rearrangement joins TRBV30 to TRBJ1-2; D unclear. Germline V gene data show CDR1 as GTSNPN and CDR2 as SVGIG (reference sequence). CDR3 length: 12 amino acids. Trimming took off 5 bases at V and 6 bases at J, with 13 bases between the two ends.